This TCR beta chain appears in the sequencing data of a study of shared clonotypes between healthy human individuals. At the level of the study: Used for every donor were three CD4 naive, three CD4 memory, two CD8 naive and one CD8 memory plate.

This clone was picked up one time. Generated by immunoSEQ multiplex PCR, the TCRdb table keeps only in-frame clones and is missing some. The sample consists of around 720,000 clones, 55% to 85% of them appearing once. This clonotype was sampled from a woman aged 25 to 39 in good health. The sequenced material came from memory CD4+ T cells sorted from blood. Subset given: CD45RA-negative fraction.

In DNA, the CDR3 is TGTGCCAGCAGCCAACAGGCGATTAACACTGAAGCTTTCTTT. Protein sequence: CASSQQAINTEAFF. This chain joins TRBV14 and TRBJ1-1; D gene ambiguous. CDR1 is SGHDN and CDR2 is FVKESK in the germline V gene. V was pared by 2 bases and J by 2 bases, with 9 bases between. This CDR3 region has 14 residues.